The sequence of this T cell receptor beta chain was determined in a study of blood T cells in healthy people across ages. Study-wide context: Capture via template switching afforded approximately one barcoded beta molecule per two T cells.

A second PCR of about 7 to 11 cycles used a sample-barcoded 5' primer and a J-beta primer mix. TCRdb re-analysed the 5' RACE reads in MiXCR, keeping a single row per CDR3 protein. This repertoire shows 650,000 to 1,000,000 distinct CDR3 sequences, about 37% found once; its top ten account for under 15%. The germline gives CDR1 MNHEY, CDR2 SMNVEV (reference sequence). With 5 bases removed from V and 2 bases from J, the gap between germline ends came to 14 bases. This CDR3 is 15 amino acids long. Each donor supplied roughly 9 milliliters of peripheral blood. The authors extracted at least 5 micrograms of total RNA per sample. This clonotype has at least ten counts.

The sequenced sample consisted of blood. This TCR was recovered from a man aged 18 to 29 in good health. This chain links TRBV27 with TRBJ2-3; the D call may be TRBD1 or TRBD2 (5 bases each). CDR3 region: CASSPLGENTDTQYF. CDR3 sequence (DNA): TGTGCCAGCAGTCCGCTAGGGGAGAACACAGATACGCAGTATTTT.